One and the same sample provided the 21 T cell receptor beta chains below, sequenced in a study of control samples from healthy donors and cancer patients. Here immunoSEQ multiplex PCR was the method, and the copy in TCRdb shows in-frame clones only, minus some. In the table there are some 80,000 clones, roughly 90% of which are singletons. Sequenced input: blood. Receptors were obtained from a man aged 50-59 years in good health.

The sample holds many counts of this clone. The CDR3 nucleotides are TGTGCCAGCAGTGAAGAGGTGGCGGCTAGCTATGGCTACACCTTC. Translating it yields CASSEEVAASYGYTF. V gene TRBV2 combines with J gene TRBJ1-2; no firm D call. The V end was cut by 1 base, the J end by 4 bases, with 13 bases between. Germline-derived CDR1 and CDR2 are SNHLY and FYNNEI. The CDR3 has 15 residues.

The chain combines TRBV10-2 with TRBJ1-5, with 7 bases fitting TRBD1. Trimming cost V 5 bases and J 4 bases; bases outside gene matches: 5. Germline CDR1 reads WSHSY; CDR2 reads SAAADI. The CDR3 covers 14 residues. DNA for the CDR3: TGCGCCAGCAGTTACCGGGACAGTAATCAGCCCCAGCATTTT. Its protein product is CASSYRDSNQPQHF.

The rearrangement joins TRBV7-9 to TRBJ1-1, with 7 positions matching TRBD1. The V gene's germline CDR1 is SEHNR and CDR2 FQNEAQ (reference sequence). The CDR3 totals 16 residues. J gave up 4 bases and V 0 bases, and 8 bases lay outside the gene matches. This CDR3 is CASSLAGSGGSTEAFF. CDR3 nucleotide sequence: TGTGCCAGCAGCTTAGCGGGGTCAGGGGGAAGCACTGAAGCTTTCTTT.

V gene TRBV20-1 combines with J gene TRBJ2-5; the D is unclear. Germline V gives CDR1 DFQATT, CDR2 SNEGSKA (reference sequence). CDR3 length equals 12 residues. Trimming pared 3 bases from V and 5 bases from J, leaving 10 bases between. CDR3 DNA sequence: TGCAGTGCTAGTCGCGAGAGGGAGACCCAGTACTTC. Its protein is CSASRERETQYF.

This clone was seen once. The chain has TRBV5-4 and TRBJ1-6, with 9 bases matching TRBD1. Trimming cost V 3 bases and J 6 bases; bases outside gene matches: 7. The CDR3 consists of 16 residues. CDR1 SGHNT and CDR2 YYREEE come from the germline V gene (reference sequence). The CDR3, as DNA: TGTGCCAGCAGCTGGGGGACAGGGTTGGGTAATTCACCCCTCCACTTT. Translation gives CASSWGTGLGNSPLHF. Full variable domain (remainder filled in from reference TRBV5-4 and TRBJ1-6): ETGVTQSPTHLIKTRGQQVTLRCSSQSGHNTVSWYQQALGQGPQFIFQYYREEENGRGNFPPRFSGLQFPNYSSELNVNALELDDSALYLCASSWGTGLGNSPLHFGNGTRLTVT.

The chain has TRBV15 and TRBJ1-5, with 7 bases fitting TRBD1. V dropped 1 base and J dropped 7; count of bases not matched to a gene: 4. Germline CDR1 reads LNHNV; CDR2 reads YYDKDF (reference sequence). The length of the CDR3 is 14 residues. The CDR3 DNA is TGTGCCACCAGCAGAGGGGCAGGGGGACAGCCCCAGCATTTT. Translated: CATSRGAGGQPQHF.

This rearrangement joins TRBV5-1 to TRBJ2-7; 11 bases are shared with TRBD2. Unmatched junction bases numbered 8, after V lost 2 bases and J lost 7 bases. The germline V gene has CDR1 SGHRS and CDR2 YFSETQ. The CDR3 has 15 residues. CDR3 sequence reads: CASSFTSGGKEEQYF. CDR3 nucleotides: TGCGCCAGCAGCTTCACTAGCGGGGGAAAAGAGGAGCAGTACTTC.

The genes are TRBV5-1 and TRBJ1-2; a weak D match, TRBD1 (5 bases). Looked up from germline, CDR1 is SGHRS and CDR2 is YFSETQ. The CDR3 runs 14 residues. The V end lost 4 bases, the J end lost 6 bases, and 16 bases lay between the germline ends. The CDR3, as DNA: TGCGCCAGCAGCCCCGGGGCGGGAACCGATGGCTACACCTTC. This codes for CASSPGAGTDGYTF.

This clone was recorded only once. The CDR3 nucleotides are TGCAGCGTTGGAGGTGGGGGGCAAGAGACCCAGTACTTC. Protein: CSVGGGGQETQYF. The chain uses TRBV29-1 and TRBJ2-5; tentatively, D is TRBD2 (6 bases). The CDR3 has 13 amino acids. V was clipped by 4 bases and J by 2 bases, with 11 bases between them. Looked up from germline, CDR1 is SQVTM and CDR2 is ANQGSEA.

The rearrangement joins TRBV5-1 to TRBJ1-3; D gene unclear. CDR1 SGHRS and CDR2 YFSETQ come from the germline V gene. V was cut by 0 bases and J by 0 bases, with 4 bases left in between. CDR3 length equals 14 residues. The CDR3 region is CASSLDSSGNTIYF. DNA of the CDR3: TGCGCCAGCAGCTTGGACAGCTCTGGAAACACCATATATTTT. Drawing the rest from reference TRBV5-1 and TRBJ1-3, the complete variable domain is KAGVTQTPRYLIKTRGQQVTLSCSPISGHRSVSWYQQTPGQGLQFLFEYFSETQRNKGNFPGRFSGRQFSNSRSEMNVSTLELGDSALYLCASSLDSSGNTIYFGEGSWLTVV.

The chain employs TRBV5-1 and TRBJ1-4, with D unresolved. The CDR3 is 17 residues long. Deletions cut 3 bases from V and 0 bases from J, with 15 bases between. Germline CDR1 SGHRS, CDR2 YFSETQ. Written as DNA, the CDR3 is TGCGCCAGCAGCTGGGGTTCGACGGACGCAACTAATGAAAAACTGTTTTTT. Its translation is CASSWGSTDATNEKLFF. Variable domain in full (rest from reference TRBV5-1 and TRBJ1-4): KAGVTQTPRYLIKTRGQQVTLSCSPISGHRSVSWYQQTPGQGLQFLFEYFSETQRNKGNFPGRFSGRQFSNSRSEMNVSTLELGDSALYLCASSWGSTDATNEKLFFGSGTQLSVL.

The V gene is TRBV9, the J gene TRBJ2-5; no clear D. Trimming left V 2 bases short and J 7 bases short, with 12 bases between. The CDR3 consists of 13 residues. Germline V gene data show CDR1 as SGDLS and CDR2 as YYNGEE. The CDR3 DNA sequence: TGTGCCAGCAGCGTCGGTAGCCCCGGGACCCAGTACTTC. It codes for CASSVGSPGTQYF.

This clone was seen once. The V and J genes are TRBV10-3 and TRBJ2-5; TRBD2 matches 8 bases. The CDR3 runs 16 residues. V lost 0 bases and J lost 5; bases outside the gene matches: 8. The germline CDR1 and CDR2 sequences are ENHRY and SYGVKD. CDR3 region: CAISESGRGGEETQYF. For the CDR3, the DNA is TGTGCCATCAGTGAGTCGGGCCGGGGGGGAGAGGAGACCCAGTACTTC.

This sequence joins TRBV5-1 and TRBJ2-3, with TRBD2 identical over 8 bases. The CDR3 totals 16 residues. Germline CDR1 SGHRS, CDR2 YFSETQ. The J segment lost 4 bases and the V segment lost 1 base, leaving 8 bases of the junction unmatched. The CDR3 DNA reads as TGCGCCAGCAGCTTGACGGGGGGGCCTGGTGCAGATACGCAGTATTTT. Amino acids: CASSLTGGPGADTQYF.

The CDR3 region has the DNA TGTGCCAGCAGCTTGTGGCCCCAATTACAACCCCAGCATTTT. It is translated as CASSLWPQLQPQHF. The J gene is TRBJ1-5, the V gene TRBV7-2; D not certain. Deletions cut 3 bases from V and 10 bases from J, with 16 bases between. The germline CDR1 and CDR2 sequences are SGHTA and FQGNSA. There are 14 residues in the CDR3.

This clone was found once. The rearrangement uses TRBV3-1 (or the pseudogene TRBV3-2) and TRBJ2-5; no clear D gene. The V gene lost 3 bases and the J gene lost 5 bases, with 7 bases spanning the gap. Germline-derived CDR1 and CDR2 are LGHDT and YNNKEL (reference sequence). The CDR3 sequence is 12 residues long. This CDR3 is CASSHRTETQYF. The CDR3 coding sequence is TGTGCCAGCAGCCACCGCACTGAGACCCAGTACTTC.

CDR3 sequence reads: CASSLWQQQETQYF. CDR3 bases: TGCGCCAGCAGCTTGTGGCAGCAGCAAGAGACCCAGTACTTC. This chain links TRBV5-1 with TRBJ2-5; D is uncertain. The germline CDR1 and CDR2 sequences are SGHRS and YFSETQ. Trimming removed 1 base from V and 2 bases from J, with 9 bases in between. The CDR3 runs 14 residues.

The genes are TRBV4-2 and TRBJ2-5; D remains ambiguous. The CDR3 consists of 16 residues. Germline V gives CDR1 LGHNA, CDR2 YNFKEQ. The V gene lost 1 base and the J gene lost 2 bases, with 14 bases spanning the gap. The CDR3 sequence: CASSQVIGVAQETQYF. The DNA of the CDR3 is TGTGCCAGCAGCCAAGTGATAGGAGTTGCTCAAGAGACCCAGTACTTC.

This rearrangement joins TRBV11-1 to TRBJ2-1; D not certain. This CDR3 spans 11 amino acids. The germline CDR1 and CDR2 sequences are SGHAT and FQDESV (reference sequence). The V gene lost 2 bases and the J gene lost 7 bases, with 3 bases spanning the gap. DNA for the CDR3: TGTGCCAGCAGCTTACAGAATGAGCAGTTCTTC. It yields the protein CASSLQNEQFF.

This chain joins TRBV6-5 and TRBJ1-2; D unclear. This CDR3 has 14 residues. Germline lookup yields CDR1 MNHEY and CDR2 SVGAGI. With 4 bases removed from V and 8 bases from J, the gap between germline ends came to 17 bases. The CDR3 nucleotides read TGTGCCAGCAGTTTCCCGGGCCCCGGAGGGGGCTACACCTTC. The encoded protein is CASSFPGPGGGYTF.

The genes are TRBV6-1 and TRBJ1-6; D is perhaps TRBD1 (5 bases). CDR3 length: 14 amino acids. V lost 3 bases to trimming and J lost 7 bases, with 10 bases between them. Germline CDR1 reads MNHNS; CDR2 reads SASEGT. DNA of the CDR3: TGTGCCAGCAGTGACGGGGCTGGCAATTCACCCCTCCACTTT. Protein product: CASSDGAGNSPLHF.